This T cell receptor beta chain was documented in a study of shared clonotypes between healthy human individuals. Unsorted samples relied on about 90 million PBMCs, which served as the source of genomic DNA. A note on this clone: The target antigen is unknown.

Clones were sequenced by immunoSEQ multiplex PCR, and TCRdb holds only the in-frame ones, with some missing. Here the sample spans hundreds of thousands of clones, more than 75% being singletons. Study outcomes and limitations: Exclusively blood specimens were collected; tissue repertoires likely differ.

The germline CDR1 and CDR2 sequences are SGHNT and YYREEE (reference sequence). V was cut by 4 bases and J by 4 bases, with 15 bases left in between. There are 15 residues in the CDR3. This chain joins TRBV5-4 and TRBJ2-1; possibly TRBD1 or TRBD2 for D (5 bases each). The clonotype comes from a woman aged 40 to 50 in good health. Some clones in this sample may be carry-over from other donors' samples. The sample consisted of PBMCs. The CDR3 spells CASSRGSGPYNEQFF. CDR3 nucleotide sequence: TGTGCCAGCAGCCGCGGTTCGGGACCATACAATGAGCAGTTCTTC.